This T cell receptor beta chain was captured in a study of vaccination and CD4 T cells after COVID-19. As for the study in general: Four females and six males made up the convalescents, with two Hispanic. Sampling post-COVID took place a median roughly 92 days after diagnosis (range 35 to 161). The post-vaccine samples came a median approximately 75 days after dose two (range 14 to 241). Overall study findings and caveats: A nonsignificant median increase from roughly 21 to 40 SARS-CoV-2-reactive clonotypes was observed.

As concerns this clonotype: Its antigen is not identified.

TCRdb used MiXCR to reprocess the PCR reads, holding one entry per CDR3 protein. Among about 24,000 distinct CDR3 sequences listed, 50% to 65% were seen once. Germline V gene data show CDR1 as SGHVS and CDR2 as FQNEAQ. CDR3 length: 17 amino acids. V was pared by 5 bases and J by 6 bases, with 17 bases of the junction left unmatched. The material sequenced was CD4+ T cells from blood, taken before SARS-CoV-2 vaccination. The chain links TRBV7-8 to TRBJ2-3, with TRBD2 identical over 7 bases. This TCR was sampled from a human donor who had recovered from COVID-19. The CDR3 DNA is TGTGCCAGCAGCATTTCCTGGGGGAGCGGGACCCCGGATACGCAGTATTTT. Translating it yields CASSISWGSGTPDTQYF.